Listed below are T cell receptor beta chains from one sample, sequenced in a study of shared T cell receptors in the human thymus. Only in-frame clones appear in the TCRdb table, and some are missing; sequencing was by immunoSEQ multiplex PCR. This sample has 550,000 to 800,000 clones; over 75% occur once, and the top ten carry roughly 0.01%. This sample was also put to use in a study of human thymus T cells.

The specimen sequenced was thymocytes. All receptors derive from a girl less than two years old with a congenital heart defect. CDR3s include the opening cysteine and the closing phenylalanine or tryptophan. The D gene is left open where the match is weak. Not all rows give a size; the values are once, few, many and, for expanded clones, a class.

abundance,d_gene,j_gene,v_gene,CDR3nt,CDR3aa
few,-,TRBJ2-7,TRBV2,TGTGCCAGCAGTGAAGCGAGAATGGAGGATTCCTACGAGCAGTACTTC,CASSEARMEDSYEQYF
-,TRBD1,TRBJ1-1,TRBV30,TGTGCCTCCCAGGGGGACCGCGGGGGGATGAACACTGAAGCTTTCTTT,CASQGDRGGMNTEAFF
-,TRBD1,TRBJ1-6,TRBV28,TGTGCCAGCAGTTCCACAGGGGTAAGCTCACCCCTCCACTTT,CASSSTGVSSPLHF
-,TRBD2,TRBJ2-3,TRBV6-1,TGTGCCAGCAGTGGAGGGACTAGCGGGGGGCCTAGCACAGATACGCAGTATTTT,CASSGGTSGGPSTDTQYF
-,-,TRBJ1-2,TRBV2,TGTGCCAGCAGTGCAAAAGGAGATGGCTACACCTTC,CASSAKGDGYTF
-,TRBD2,TRBJ2-3,TRBV6-5,TGTGCCAGCAGGTGCGGGGGGAGCACAGATACGCAGTATTTT,CASRCGGSTDTQYF
few,-,TRBJ2-6,TRBV28,TGTGCCAGCAGCCTTCAACCCAGGGCCGCCGGGGCCAACGTCCTGACTTTC,CASSLQPRAAGANVLTF
few,-,TRBJ1-3,TRBV5-6,TGTGCCAGCAGCCGGCGGACTAGCTCTGGAAACACCATATATTTT,CASSRRTSSGNTIYF
-,TRBD1,TRBJ2-7,TRBV7-4,TGTGCCAGAGGGGACAGCTCCTACGAGCAGTACTTC,CARGDSSYEQYF
-,-,TRBJ2-1,TRBV7-3,TGTGCCAGCAGCGTCCGGGGGGCAGAGAGCTCCTACAATGAGCAGTTCTTC,CASSVRGAESSYNEQFF
-,TRBD1,TRBJ1-6,TRBV7-8,TGTGCCAGCAGCCCCGTCTTCGCAGTGGGGGGGGACAGGGGCTCCTATAATTCACCCCTCCACTTT,CASSPVFAVGGDRGSYNSPLHF
-,TRBD1,TRBJ1-1,TRBV11-2,TGTGCCAGCAGCTCCGCGACAGGGGGACAGACTGAAGCTTTCTTT,CASSSATGGQTEAFF
-,TRBD1,TRBJ1-1,TRBV5-4,TGTGCCAGCAGCCAAAGGACGCTAACAGGGGGCAGGAACACTGAAGCTTTCTTT,CASSQRTLTGGRNTEAFF
-,TRBD1,TRBJ1-2,TRBV4-1,TGCGCCAGCAGCCAAGACACAAAAAGGACAGGGGCTGTCTATGGCTACACCTTC,CASSQDTKRTGAVYGYTF
once,TRBD1,TRBJ1-2,TRBV29-1,TGCAGCGTTGAGGTCTGGGACAGTCCCTATGGCTACACCTTC,CSVEVWDSPYGYTF
-,-,TRBJ1-5,TRBV6-1,TGTGCCAGCAAACAGGGTAAGAATCAGCCCCAGCATTTT,CASKQGKNQPQHF
-,TRBD2,TRBJ2-1,TRBV5-5,TGTGCCAGCAGCTTGGGCCACGGCGCTAGCGGCTACAATGAGCAGTTCTTC,CASSLGHGASGYNEQFF
-,TRBD1,TRBJ1-1,TRBV28,TGTGCCAGCAGTTTAAAAGGCAGGGGGTTGAACACTGAAGCTTTCTTT,CASSLKGRGLNTEAFF
-,TRBD1,TRBJ1-6,TRBV9,TGTGCCAGTTCGGGACAGGGGGAGAGCTCCTATAATTCACCCCTCCACTTT,CASSGQGESSYNSPLHF
-,-,TRBJ1-5,TRBV5-1,TGCGCCAGCAGCTTGGACAGGGAAAGCAATCAGCCCCAGCATTTT,CASSLDRESNQPQHF
-,-,TRBJ2-7,TRBV6-6,TGTGCCAGCAGTTACTCCGGGACAACGGGCTGCGAGCAGTACTTC,CASSYSGTTGCEQYF
-,-,TRBJ1-1,TRBV7-9,TGTGCCAGCAGCTTAGCGGGACTACGACACACGACACTGAACACTGAAGCTTTCTTT,CASSLAGLRHTTLNTEAFF
-,-,TRBJ1-3,TRBV6-5,TGTGCCAGCAAAAGACAGTACTACTCTGGAAACACCATATATTTT,CASKRQYYSGNTIYF
few,TRBD1,TRBJ2-7,TRBV27,TGTGCCAGCAGCACAACCCGGGACAGGGACGATGAGCAGTACTTC,CASSTTRDRDDEQYF
-,TRBD1,TRBJ1-1,TRBV10-1,TGCGCCAGCAGGGAAAAACAGGGGAGGGCTTTCTTT,CASREKQGRAFF
-,TRBD2,TRBJ2-1,TRBV7-6,TGTGCCAGCAGCACCTACGCGCCGGGACTAGCGAGGGCTAAGAGCTCCTACAATGAGCAGTTCTTC,CASSTYAPGLARAKSSYNEQFF
-,-,TRBJ1-1,TRBV10-3,TGTGCCAGCAGACAGGAATCTACTGAAGCTTTCTTT,CASRQESTEAFF
-,TRBD2,TRBJ2-2,TRBV4-1,TGCGCCAGCGGCCAGAAGGGCTACGGACTAGCGAGGCCCTTCGCGAACACCGGGGAGCTGTTTTTT,CASGQKGYGLARPFANTGELFF
-,-,TRBJ2-3,TRBV6-6,TGTGCCAGCAGTTGCCACCTTAGCCGTAGCACAGATACGCAGTATTTT,CASSCHLSRSTDTQYF
-,-,TRBJ1-1,TRBV28,TGTGCCAGCAGAATACCGGGACTGGCGAAACCTGAAGCTTTCTTT,CASRIPGLAKPEAFF
-,TRBD1,TRBJ1-1,TRBV18,TGTGCCAGCTCACCATCGGGAGTTAGGACAGGGGGCTTTATACGGAACACTGAAGCTTTCTTT,CASSPSGVRTGGFIRNTEAFF
-,-,TRBJ2-7,TRBV7-6,TGTGCCAGCAGCTTAGCTCTGGCAGACCCTGACTACACCACCTACGAGCAGTACTTC,CASSLALADPDYTTYEQYF
-,TRBD1,TRBJ1-5,TRBV7-2,TGTGCCAGCAGTCAAAACCACCGGACAGGTCCTTATAGCAATCAGCCCCAGCATTTT,CASSQNHRTGPYSNQPQHF
-,TRBD1,TRBJ2-6,TRBV4-1,TGCGCCAGCAGCCTCCCGGGACAGTTCCCCTCTGGGGCCAACGTCCTGACTTTC,CASSLPGQFPSGANVLTF
once,TRBD1,TRBJ1-2,TRBV6-4,TGTGCCAGCAGTGACTCGCAACAGGGGGGTGGCTACACCTTC,CASSDSQQGGGYTF
-,-,TRBJ1-5,TRBV27,TGTGCCAGCAGCCCCAGGTCGGGGGTAGGGCGCAGGCAGCCCCAGCATTTT,CASSPRSGVGRRQPQHF
-,TRBD2,TRBJ2-1,TRBV7-9,TGTGCCAGCAGCTTTGGTTCACTAGCGGTCAATGAGCAGTTCTTC,CASSFGSLAVNEQFF
-,-,TRBJ1-2,TRBV2,TGTGCCAGCAGTGAGGGGCCCTCGGGCGGGGACCACTATGGCTACACCTTC,CASSEGPSGGDHYGYTF
-,TRBD1,TRBJ1-6,TRBV7-9,TGTGCCAGCAGCGTGAGACAGGGGAATTCACCCCTCCACTTT,CASSVRQGNSPLHF
-,-,TRBJ2-1,TRBV19,TGTGCCAGTAGTATTTACTCGCATGAGCAGTTCTTC,CASSIYSHEQFF
once,-,TRBJ2-7,TRBV18,TGTGCCAGCTCACCGCGTCCTTCCTGTCCCTACGAGCAGTACTTC,CASSPRPSCPYEQYF
once,TRBD1,TRBJ1-1,TRBV7-9,TGTGCCAGCAGCCTAGGGGTCCTAGGACAGGCCATGAACACTGAAGCTTTCTTT,CASSLGVLGQAMNTEAFF
few,-,TRBJ2-7,TRBV5-5,TGTGCCAGCGTCGGGGGAAACTACGAGCAGTACTTC,CASVGGNYEQYF